Presented here are 32 T cell receptor beta chains from one specimen sequenced in a study of T cell clones after liver transplantation. Profiled with immunoSEQ multiplex PCR; TCRdb holds only in-frame clones, not every one. The repertoire holds 80,000 or so clones, with around four fifths as singletons. Sequencing was performed on CD4+ T cells from blood, taken around 42 months after liver transplant. These receptors came from a human patient who received a liver transplant. Some of the T cells might come from the graft donor.

V gene TRBV18 combines with J gene TRBJ1-1; the D gene is possibly TRBD1 (6 bases). From germline, CDR1 is KGHSH and CDR2 LQKENI. CDR3 size: 17 residues. Trimming removed 3 bases from V and 0 bases from J, with 17 bases in between. This CDR3 reads CASSPPDRTALNTEAFF. The CDR3 DNA reads as TGTGCCAGCTCACCTCCTGATAGGACAGCCTTGAACACTGAAGCTTTCTTT. The full variable domain, rest sourced from reference TRBV18 and TRBJ1-1, is NAGVMQNPRHLVRRRGQEARLRCSPMKGHSHVYWYRQLPEEGLKFMVYLQKENIIDESGMPKERFSAEFPKEGPSILRIQQVVRGDSAAYFCASSPPDRTALNTEAFFGQGTRLTVV.

The CDR3: CASGRGQGPETQYF. The CDR3, as DNA: TGTGCTAGTGGCCGTGGACAGGGGCCAGAGACCCAGTACTTC. The chain combines TRBV12-5 with TRBJ2-5; 9 nucleotides align to TRBD1. The V segment lost 6 bases and the J segment 4 bases; nucleotides outside the gene matches: 6. The CDR3 has 14 amino acids. The V gene's germline CDR1 is LGHNT and CDR2 FRNRAP.

This sequence joins TRBV18 and TRBJ2-7; 8 nucleotides agree with TRBD1. With 0 bases clipped from V and 2 bases from J, the junction kept 3 bases outside the gene matches. Germline CDR1 is KGHSH and CDR2 is LQKENI. The length of the CDR3 is 15 residues. This chain's CDR3 is CASSPPSTGAYEQYF. In DNA form, the CDR3 reads TGTGCCAGCTCACCACCTTCGACAGGGGCCTACGAGCAGTACTTC.

This chain joins TRBV5-1 and TRBJ2-2; no reliable D call. V dropped 3 bases and J dropped 6 bases, with 15 bases sitting between them. The germline V gene encodes CDR1 SGHRS and CDR2 YFSETQ. The CDR3 is made up of 15 amino acids. This chain's CDR3 is CASSSQWITPGELFF. CDR3 sequence (DNA): TGCGCCAGCAGCTCACAGTGGATTACTCCCGGGGAGCTGTTTTTT.

This clone was counted a few times. The chain employs TRBV14 and TRBJ2-1; D is undetermined. Trimming removed 4 bases from V and 1 base from J, with 17 bases in between. Germline CDR1 and CDR2: SGHDN and FVKESK. The CDR3 has 17 residues. CDR3 region: CASSPFTNGLSYNEQFF. CDR3 DNA sequence: TGTGCCAGCAGCCCCTTTACGAACGGTCTGTCCTACAATGAGCAGTTCTTC.

The gene calls are TRBV2 and TRBJ1-1, with D unclear. The CDR3 has 14 amino acids. CDR1 is SNHLY, CDR2 FYNNEI, per germline. V lost 4 bases to trimming and J lost 3 bases, with 12 bases between them. In DNA form, the CDR3 reads TGTGCCAGCAGTGGGCAAGGGATCGACACTGAAGCTTTCTTT. It specifies CASSGQGIDTEAFF.

The table lists this clone with a count of one. The V call is TRBV13, the J call TRBJ2-6, with 9 bases that match TRBD2. Unmatched junction bases numbered 8, after V lost 4 bases and J lost 1 base. In germline, CDR1 is PRHDT, CDR2 FYEKMQ (reference sequence). The CDR3 is 18 residues long. The CDR3 DNA reads as TGTGCCAGCAGCTCGCCGACTAGCGGATTATCTGGGGCCAACGTCCTGACTTTC. It yields the protein CASSSPTSGLSGANVLTF.

The rearrangement uses TRBV9 and TRBJ2-7; D unclear. The CDR3 has 11 residues. Trimming removed 0 bases from V and 5 bases from J, with 3 bases in between. Germline V gene lookup returns CDR1 SGDLS and CDR2 YYNGEE. CDR3 sequence (DNA): TGTGCCAGCAGCGTAGGGCACGAGCAGTACTTC. It codes for CASSVGHEQYF.

The chain couples TRBV7-9 to TRBJ1-1, with D possibly matching TRBD1 (6 bases). V was shortened by 5 bases and J by 7 bases, with 20 bases between the two germline ends. The CDR3 is 15 amino acids. Germline CDR1 reads SEHNR; CDR2 reads FQNEAQ (reference sequence). In DNA form, the CDR3 reads TGTGCCAGCAGCCCCGGGGGGGCAGGACGTAATGAAGCTTTCTTT. Its protein product is CASSPGGAGRNEAFF.

V usage is TRBV28 and J usage is TRBJ2-5; 10 bases align to TRBD2. Germline CDR1 MDHEN, CDR2 SYDVKM. V gave up 7 bases and J gave up 5 bases; unmatched junction bases: 16. The CDR3 loop spans 17 amino acids. In DNA form, the CDR3 reads TGTGCCAGCACCTACAATGGTAGAACTAGCGGGATGGAGACCCAGTACTTC. It codes for CASTYNGRTSGMETQYF.

The CDR3 sequence: CASSVLDNQETQYF. CDR3 DNA sequence: TGTGCCAGCAGCGTCCTGGACAACCAAGAGACCCAGTACTTC. The chain joins TRBV9 to TRBJ2-5, with a weak D call TRBD1 (5 bases). Germline values: CDR1 SGDLS, CDR2 YYNGEE. The CDR3 totals 14 residues. The V gene lost 2 bases and the J gene lost 0 bases, with 8 bases spanning the gap.

The chain employs TRBV6-6 and TRBJ2-2, with 8 bases matching TRBD1. The CDR3 runs 14 residues. Unmatched junction bases numbered 2, after V lost 4 bases and J lost 4 bases. Germline values: CDR1 MNHNY, CDR2 SVGAGI (reference sequence). The CDR3 here is CASSWDRSTGELFF. The CDR3 region has the DNA TGTGCCAGCAGTTGGGACAGGAGCACCGGGGAGCTGTTTTTT.

The gene calls are TRBV10-3 and TRBJ2-5; 7 nucleotides agree with TRBD2. J gave up 5 bases and V 8 bases, and 8 bases lay outside the gene matches. CDR1 is ENHRY and CDR2 is SYGVKD in the germline V gene. The CDR3 runs 13 residues. The CDR3: CAISPGGRETQYF. The CDR3 nucleotides read TGTGCCATCTCCCCGGGGGGACGTGAGACCCAGTACTTC.

This chain joins TRBV9 and TRBJ1-3; D is perhaps TRBD1 (5 bases). CDR1 is SGDLS, CDR2 YYNGEE, per germline. Deletions cut 0 bases from V and 0 bases from J, with 10 bases between. The CDR3 is made up of 16 amino acids. CDR3 sequence: CASSVGQSYSGNTIYF. CDR3 sequence (DNA): TGTGCCAGCAGCGTAGGACAGTCTTACTCTGGAAACACCATATATTTT.

The rearrangement links TRBV5-1 to TRBJ2-1, with 7 bases identical to TRBD2. CDR3 length: 14 residues. Per germline, CDR1 SGHRS and CDR2 YFSETQ. J was trimmed by 4 bases and V by 3 bases; bases with no gene match: 4. This chain's CDR3 is CASSSAGRYNEQFF. CDR3 bases: TGCGCCAGCAGCTCGGCCGGGAGGTACAATGAGCAGTTCTTC.

The gene calls are TRBV5-1 and TRBJ1-1, with D tentatively TRBD1 (5 bases). The CDR3 has 15 amino acids. Germline-derived CDR1 and CDR2 are SGHRS and YFSETQ. Trimming left V 0 bases short and J 0 bases short, with 9 bases between. The CDR3 nucleotides read TGCGCCAGCAGCTTGGGACAGCCCATGAACACTGAAGCTTTCTTT. It translates to CASSLGQPMNTEAFF.

The rearrangement uses TRBV7-9 and TRBJ1-3, with a possible D match to TRBD1 (6 bases). Germline lookup yields CDR1 SEHNR and CDR2 FQNEAQ (reference sequence). The CDR3 loop spans 15 amino acids. With 3 bases removed from V and 2 bases from J, the gap between germline ends came to 11 bases. CDR3 sequence (DNA): TGTGCCAGCAGCTTTATACAGGGTACTGGAAACACCATATATTTT. Translation: CASSFIQGTGNTIYF.

The chain couples TRBV5-1 to TRBJ1-5, with a weak D call TRBD1 (5 bases). Trimming removed 0 bases from V and 1 base from J, with 8 bases in between. The length of the CDR3 is 15 residues. Germline CDR1 is SGHRS and CDR2 is YFSETQ. CDR3 protein: CASSLGGMSNQPQHF. The CDR3 DNA is TGCGCCAGCAGCTTGGGGGGCATGAGCAATCAGCCCCAGCATTTT.

The CDR3 DNA is TGTGCCAGCAAGCCCCAAGGTAAAGAGACCCAGTACTTC. Translated, it gives CASKPQGKETQYF. The chain employs TRBV28 and TRBJ2-5, with D unresolved. V lost 7 bases to trimming and J lost 3 bases, with 12 bases between them. Germline V gives CDR1 MDHEN, CDR2 SYDVKM. CDR3 size: 13 residues.

J is TRBJ1-2 and V is TRBV6-5, with D maybe TRBD1 (5 bases). CDR3 length equals 15 residues. V was clipped by 0 bases and J by 2 bases, with 10 bases between them. Germline V gene lookup returns CDR1 MNHEY and CDR2 SVGAGI. In DNA form, the CDR3 reads TGTGCCAGCAGTTACTCGAGCAGGGCCAACTATGGCTACACCTTC. Protein sequence: CASSYSSRANYGYTF.

This chain joins TRBV5-1 and TRBJ2-2; TRBD1 matches at 7 bases. With V trimmed by 7 bases and J by 1 base, 4 bases remained unmatched. Germline V CDR1 and CDR2: SGHRS, YFSETQ. The CDR3 spans 14 residues. CDR3 loop: CASCPGGNTGELFF. The CDR3 region has the DNA TGCGCCAGCTGCCCAGGGGGGAACACCGGGGAGCTGTTTTTT. The complete variable domain, with remaining parts taken from reference TRBV5-1 and TRBJ2-2, reads KAGVTQTPRYLIKTRGQQVTLSCSPISGHRSVSWYQQTPGQGLQFLFEYFSETQRNKGNFPGRFSGRQFSNSRSEMNVSTLELGDSALYLCASCPGGNTGELFFGEGSRLTVL.

V is TRBV19 and J is TRBJ1-3; D unresolved. The germline gives CDR1 LNHDA, CDR2 SQIVND (reference sequence). Trimming pared 1 base from V and 2 bases from J, leaving 9 bases between. The CDR3 is made up of 15 amino acids. The CDR3 bases are TGTGCCAGTAGTATAGGAACAGCAGCTGGAAACACCATATATTTT. Its protein product is CASSIGTAAGNTIYF. The whole variable domain, remainder taken from reference TRBV19 and TRBJ1-3, is DGGITQSPKYLFRKEGQNVTLSCEQNLNHDAMYWYRQDPGQGLRLIYYSQIVNDFQKGDIAEGYSVSREKKESFPLTVTSAQKNPTAFYLCASSIGTAAGNTIYFGEGSWLTVV.

The chain couples TRBV19 to TRBJ1-1, with 7 bases fitting TRBD1. With 3 bases clipped from V and 11 bases from J, the junction kept 12 bases outside the gene matches. This CDR3 has 14 residues. The V gene's germline CDR1 is LNHDA and CDR2 SQIVND (reference sequence). DNA of the CDR3: TGTGCCAGTAGTATTTGGGACAGTCCCGAGCGGGCTTTCTTT. It translates to CASSIWDSPERAFF.

The chain is built from TRBV19 and TRBJ1-5; TRBD1 matches 8 bases. CDR1 and CDR2 from the germline V gene are LNHDA and SQIVND (reference sequence). The V gene end was trimmed by 6 bases and the J gene end by 5 bases; junction bases not matched to a gene: 3. This CDR3 is 13 amino acids long. CDR3 loop: CASRDRGYQPQHF. The DNA of the CDR3 is TGTGCCAGTAGAGACAGGGGATATCAGCCCCAGCATTTT.

The chain joins TRBV6-5 to TRBJ1-5, with D unclear. The germline CDR1 and CDR2 sequences are MNHEY and SVGAGI. V was pared by 2 bases and J by 7 bases, with 9 bases between. The CDR3 contains 13 residues. In DNA, the CDR3 is TGTGCCAGCAGTTACGACATAACCCAGCCCCAGCATTTT. This gives the protein CASSYDITQPQHF.

J is TRBJ2-1 and V is TRBV4-1; D not certain. The CDR3 spans 14 residues. Trimming left V 3 bases short and J 10 bases short, with 16 bases between. Germline V gene lookup returns CDR1 MGHRA and CDR2 YSYEKL. The CDR3 spells CASSHGPLDGEQFF. CDR3 in DNA: TGCGCCAGCAGCCATGGACCCCTCGACGGAGAGCAGTTCTTC.

The V gene is TRBV16, the J gene TRBJ1-2; D may be TRBD1 (6 bases). The CDR3 sequence is 15 residues long. Trimming left V 3 bases short and J 4 bases short, with 15 bases between. Germline assignment: CDR1 KGHSY and CDR2 FQNENV. CDR3 loop: CASSQDRTASYGYTF. The CDR3 nucleotides read TGTGCCAGCAGCCAGGACCGGACAGCCTCCTATGGCTACACCTTC.

The chain recombines TRBV29-1 with TRBJ2-3, with D perhaps TRBD2 (6 bases). The CDR3 consists of 15 residues. V lost 3 bases, J lost 2 bases, and 15 bases lay in between. Germline V gives CDR1 SQVTM, CDR2 ANQGSEA. CDR3: CSVDGLSGPTDTQYF. CDR3 bases: TGCAGCGTTGACGGACTATCGGGCCCCACAGATACGCAGTATTTT.

There are a few counts of this clone. J is TRBJ1-5 and V is TRBV28; D perhaps matches TRBD1 (6 bases). The CDR3 covers 16 residues. V was shortened by 1 base and J by 4 bases, with 14 bases between the two germline ends. Looked up from germline, CDR1 is MDHEN and CDR2 is SYDVKM. CDR3 DNA: TGTGCCAGCAGTTTATCGGGGGCGGTGGGGAATCAGCCCCAGCATTTT. Residues: CASSLSGAVGNQPQHF.

This chain connects TRBV9 to TRBJ2-3; 14 bases map to TRBD2. Germline lookup yields CDR1 SGDLS and CDR2 YYNGEE. This CDR3 spans 16 amino acids. J gave up 9 bases and V 4 bases, and 10 bases lay outside the gene matches. For the CDR3, the DNA is TGTGCCAGCAGCCGACTAGCGGGAGGGGGCAGCTTGACGCAGTATTTT. Encoded protein: CASSRLAGGGSLTQYF.

This clone was seen a single time. The sample carries other DNA sequences with the same CDR3. The rearrangement joins TRBV11-2 to TRBJ2-7; maybe TRBD2 (5 bases). V lost 0 bases to trimming and J lost 2 bases, with 8 bases between them. The germline V gene encodes CDR1 SGHAT and CDR2 FQNNGV. The CDR3 length is 14 residues. The CDR3 is CASSLERGTYEQYF. CDR3 nucleotides: TGTGCCAGCAGCTTAGAGAGAGGGACCTACGAGCAGTACTTC.

The chain uses TRBV5-4 and TRBJ2-1; 8 positions match TRBD2. CDR1 is SGHNT, CDR2 YYREEE, per germline (reference sequence). This CDR3 comprises 16 residues. Germline trimming cut 0 bases from V and 8 bases from J; bases unmatched to any gene: 10. CDR3 sequence: CASSLVSAAGGHEQFF. In nucleotides, the CDR3 is TGTGCCAGCAGCTTGGTGTCGGCTGCGGGAGGACATGAGCAGTTCTTC.